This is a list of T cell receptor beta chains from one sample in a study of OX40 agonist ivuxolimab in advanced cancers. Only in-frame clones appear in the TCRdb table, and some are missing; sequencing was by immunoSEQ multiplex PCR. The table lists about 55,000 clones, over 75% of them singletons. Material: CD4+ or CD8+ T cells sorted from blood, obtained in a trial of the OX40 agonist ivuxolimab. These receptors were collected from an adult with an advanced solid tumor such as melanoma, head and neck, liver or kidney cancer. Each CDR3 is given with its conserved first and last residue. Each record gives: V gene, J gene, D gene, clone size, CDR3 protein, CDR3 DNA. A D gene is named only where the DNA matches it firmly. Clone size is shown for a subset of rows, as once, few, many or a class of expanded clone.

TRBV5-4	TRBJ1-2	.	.	CASSGWGNYGYTF	TGTGCCAGCAGCGGGTGGGGTAACTATGGCTACACCTTC
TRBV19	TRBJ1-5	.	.	CASSIVGDVSNQPQHF	TGTGCCAGTAGTATAGTGGGGGACGTAAGCAATCAGCCCCAGCATTTT
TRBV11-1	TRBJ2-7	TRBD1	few	CASSWTGYEQYF	TGTGCCAGCAGCTGGACAGGCTACGAGCAGTACTTC
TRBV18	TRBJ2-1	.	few	CASSPPGSREQFF	TGTGCCAGCTCACCACCGGGGTCACGTGAGCAGTTCTTC
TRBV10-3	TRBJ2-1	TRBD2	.	CAISERGTSDEQFF	TGTGCCATCAGTGAAAGGGGGACTAGCGATGAGCAGTTCTTC
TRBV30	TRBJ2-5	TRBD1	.	CAWDQGWQGEQYF	TGTGCCTGGGACCAGGGGTGGCAGGGGGAGCAGTACTTC
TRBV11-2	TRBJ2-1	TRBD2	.	CASSFPLSGAGGRNEQFF	TGTGCCAGCAGCTTCCCCCTCTCGGGAGCGGGGGGGCGCAATGAGCAGTTCTTC
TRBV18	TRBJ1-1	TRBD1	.	CASSPGTGRMNTEAFF	TGTGCCAGCTCACCAGGGACAGGGAGGATGAACACTGAAGCTTTCTTT
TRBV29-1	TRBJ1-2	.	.	CSVEGEGYTF	TGCAGCGTTGAAGGTGAGGGCTACACCTTC
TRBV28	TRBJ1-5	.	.	CASSSPPQVGQPQHF	TGTGCCAGCAGTTCTCCCCCACAAGTAGGTCAGCCCCAGCATTTT
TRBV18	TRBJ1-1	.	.	CASSRSQNTEAFF	TGTGCCAGCTCACGCAGCCAGAACACTGAAGCTTTCTTT